The rows below give T cell receptor beta chains drawn from one sample of a study of blood T cell repertoires in COVID-19. Data came from immunoSEQ multiplex PCR; TCRdb stores just in-frame clones and leaves some out. This table holds a few hundred thousand clones, 89% found once. Material: peripheral blood. These receptors all come from a man aged 18-30 years who had recovered from COVID-19. CDR3s include the opening cysteine and the closing phenylalanine or tryptophan.

v_call: TRBV5-5
cdr3_aa: CASSLRGQEPVGTEAFF

v_call: TRBV19
cdr3_aa: CASSPGTLNTGELFF

v_call: TRBV29-1
cdr3_aa: CSVGGWNTEAFF

v_call: TRBV5-1
cdr3_aa: CASSRTSGTDTQYF

v_call: TRBV28
cdr3_aa: CASSLAGGRETQYF

v_call: TRBV11-2
cdr3_aa: CASSLGLAFEQFF

v_call: TRBV19
cdr3_aa: CASSMIPSGNDEQFF

v_call: TRBV6-5
cdr3_aa: CASLGTVNQPQHF

v_call: TRBV5-1
cdr3_aa: CASSIPGTEETQYF

v_call: TRBV3-1/TRBV3-2
cdr3_aa: CASSQEAPRRKAYNEQFF

v_call: TRBV19
cdr3_aa: CASSWGGRGSQETQYF

v_call: TRBV7-3
cdr3_aa: CASARDTNTGELFF

v_call: TRBV11-2
cdr3_aa: CASSLDVWTTVTGGYTF

v_call: TRBV2
cdr3_aa: CASSSTGAPTGELFF

v_call: TRBV5-6
cdr3_aa: CASSLREAGTPYGYTF

v_call: TRBV7-3
cdr3_aa: CASSLWPGGTSGKESSYEQYF

v_call: TRBV11-3
cdr3_aa: CASSHRTGKAFF

v_call: TRBV5-1
cdr3_aa: CASSQGTVTYGYTF

v_call: TRBV7-3
cdr3_aa: CASSLTSGGLPGDTQYF

v_call: TRBV7-9
cdr3_aa: CASSLRYNEQFF

v_call: TRBV9
cdr3_aa: CASSSGQGTLTRNEKLFF

v_call: TRBV19
cdr3_aa: CASTRLLNTEAFF

v_call: TRBV27
cdr3_aa: CASSLWFSGRVGTGELFF

v_call: TRBV24-1
cdr3_aa: CATSDPTSAGVETQYF

v_call: TRBV24-1
cdr3_aa: CATSDRRGSDTQYF

v_call: TRBV11-2
cdr3_aa: CASSRQGFEAFF

v_call: TRBV4-3
cdr3_aa: CASSQIRDSITGYTF

v_call: TRBV3-1/TRBV3-2
cdr3_aa: CASSQVTAGGIYYNEQFF

v_call: TRBV3-1/TRBV3-2
cdr3_aa: CASSQGDTGELFF

v_call: TRBV19
cdr3_aa: CASSRGQGKADTQYF

v_call: TRBV27
cdr3_aa: CASSPVAGSYNEQFF

v_call: TRBV5-1
cdr3_aa: CASSLVGGAEAFF

v_call: TRBV19
cdr3_aa: CASSIWAPNTEAFF

v_call: TRBV5-4
cdr3_aa: CASSLGQGINEQYF

v_call: TRBV6-5
cdr3_aa: CASSYSGQPIYEQYF

v_call: TRBV6-5
cdr3_aa: CASGLAGWVYF

v_call: TRBV21-1
cdr3_aa: CASLGGCNQPQHF

v_call: TRBV7-8
cdr3_aa: CASSPSPLRELITDTQYF

v_call: TRBV27
cdr3_aa: CASSLWDRGPGEQYF

v_call: TRBV2
cdr3_aa: CAGRPGGVAGGPRDEQFF

v_call: TRBV15
cdr3_aa: CATSRATGEYEKLFF

v_call: TRBV2
cdr3_aa: CASSKQGVYGYTF

v_call: TRBV29-1
cdr3_aa: CSVGGSYGYTF

v_call: TRBV13
cdr3_aa: CASSLSKGMRETQYF

v_call: TRBV12-3/TRBV12-4
cdr3_aa: CASSTGWEQYF

v_call: TRBV30
cdr3_aa: CAWSWGRDNEQFF

v_call: TRBV5-1
cdr3_aa: CASSLALDSSTDTQYF

v_call: TRBV7-3
cdr3_aa: CASSRTGGNTDTQYF

v_call: TRBV3-1/TRBV3-2
cdr3_aa: CASSQGDSTPGEKLFF

v_call: TRBV30
cdr3_aa: CAWDRVTREQYF